The clone carrying this T cell receptor (beta chain) has a count of ten or more. As yet, its antigen is unknown. This entry comes from a study of T cells in Graves' hyperthyroidism and ophthalmopathy. Whole-study context: It was at initial diagnosis, before any treatment, that peripheral blood was collected.

Study-level findings and limits: Ophthalmopathy and stable hyperthyroidism were separated by a 13 V-J model. Most thyroid clonotypes with frequency above 0.001 were detected in blood.

This CDR3 is 15 amino acids long. V lost 6 bases, J lost 0 bases, and 4 bases stayed unmatched. From RNA transcripts, TCR beta CDR3 regions were amplified. During a first-round RT-PCR of the TCR CDR3, the HTBI primer set was used. TCRdb fed the multiplex PCR reads into MiXCR, producing one record per CDR3 protein. The sample contains roughly 290,000 distinct CDR3 sequences, 13% of which appear only once. Patients having uncontrolled infection, another autoimmune disease, pregnancy or lactation were not included. This clonotype originated in a woman aged 25 to 39 with Graves' hyperthyroidism that later progressed to Graves' ophthalmopathy. Sequenced input: blood. V usage is TRBV12-3 or TRBV12-4 and J usage is TRBJ1-5, with 8 bases aligning to TRBD1. The CDR3 region has the DNA TGTGCCAGCAGCGGGACAGGACTTAGCAATCAGCCCCAGCATTTT. It is translated as CASSGTGLSNQPQHF.